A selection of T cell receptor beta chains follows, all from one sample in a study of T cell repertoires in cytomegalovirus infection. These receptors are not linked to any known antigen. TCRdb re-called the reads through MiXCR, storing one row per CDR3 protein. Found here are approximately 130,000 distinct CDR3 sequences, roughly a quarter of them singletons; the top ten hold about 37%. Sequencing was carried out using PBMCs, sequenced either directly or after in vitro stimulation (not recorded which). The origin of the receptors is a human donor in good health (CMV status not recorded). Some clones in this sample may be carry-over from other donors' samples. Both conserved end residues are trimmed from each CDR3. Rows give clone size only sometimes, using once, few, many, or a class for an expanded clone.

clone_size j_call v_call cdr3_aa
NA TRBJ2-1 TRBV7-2 ASSLISVVDEQF
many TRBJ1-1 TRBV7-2 ASRETLGGEAF
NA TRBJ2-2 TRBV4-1 ASGPAGELF
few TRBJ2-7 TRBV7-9 ASSPHSYEQY
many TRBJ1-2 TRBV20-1 HPAGYGYT
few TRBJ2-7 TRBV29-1 SVRNTYEQY
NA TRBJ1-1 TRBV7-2 ASSFSQGLRNTEAF
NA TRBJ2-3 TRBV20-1 SAPDPRLSGGLTDTQY
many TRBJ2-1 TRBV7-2 ASSRGGGMGNEQF
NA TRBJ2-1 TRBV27 ASSPPDSYFIHEQF
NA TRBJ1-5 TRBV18 ASSPPGAAATQPQH
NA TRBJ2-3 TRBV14 ASSRPGLALTDTQY
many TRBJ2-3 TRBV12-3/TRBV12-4 ASSLWTSGAGGTDTQY
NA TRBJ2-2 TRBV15 ATSRDSLQENTGELF
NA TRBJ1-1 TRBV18 ASSPAVGYTEAF
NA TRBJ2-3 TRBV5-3 ASSLVGRDRDTKY
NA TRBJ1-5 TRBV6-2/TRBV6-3 ASSYGPRGTGQPQH
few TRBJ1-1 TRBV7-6 ASSLDRRTEAF
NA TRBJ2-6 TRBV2 ASSPKVSGANVLT
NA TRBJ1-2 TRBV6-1 ASTPGGSANYGYT
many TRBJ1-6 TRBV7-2 ASSLIRGWDSPLH
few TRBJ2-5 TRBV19 ATADRGVETQY
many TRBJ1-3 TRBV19 ASSTGTSSGNTIY
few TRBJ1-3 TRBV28 ASSLPRGRPSGNTIY
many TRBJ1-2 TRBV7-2 ASSLTQVVNYGYT
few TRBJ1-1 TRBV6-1 ASRLRNTEAF
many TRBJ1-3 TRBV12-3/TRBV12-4 ASTPGVSGNTIY
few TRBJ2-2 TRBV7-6 ASSPWTSGKKNTGELF
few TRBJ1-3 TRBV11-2 ASSPTASGNTIY
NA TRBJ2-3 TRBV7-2 ASSLVGTSGVPPDTQY
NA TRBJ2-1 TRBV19 ASSQTRTSGKGRQF
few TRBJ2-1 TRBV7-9 ASSLARAPSYNEQF
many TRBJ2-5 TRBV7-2 ASSLVLARGQETQY
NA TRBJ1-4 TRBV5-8 ASTKTGAYNEKLF
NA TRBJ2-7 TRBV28 ASGRLTLSYEQY
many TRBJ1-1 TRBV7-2 ASSRGGGETEAF
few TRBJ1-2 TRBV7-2 ASSVSLESYT
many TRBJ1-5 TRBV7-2 ASSPQGGGSNQPQH
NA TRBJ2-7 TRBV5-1 ASSPAGGSGEQY
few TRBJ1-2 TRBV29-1 SVVLMTGAGYT
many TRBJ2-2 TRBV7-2 ASSFDTGELF
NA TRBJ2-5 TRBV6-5 ASSVTSGRGQETQY
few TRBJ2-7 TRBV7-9 ASSLNWEQY
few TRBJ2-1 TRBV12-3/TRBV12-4 ASSTGLAGVIVAYNEQF
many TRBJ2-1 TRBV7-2 ASSYGLDNEQF
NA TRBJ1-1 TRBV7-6 ASSTGQGALTEAF
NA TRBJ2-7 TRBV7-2 ASSPRGLTHYEQY
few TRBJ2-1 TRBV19 ASRNQVEQF
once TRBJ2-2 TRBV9 ASSVEAVSYTGELF
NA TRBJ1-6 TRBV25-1 ASSESGYSGSPLH
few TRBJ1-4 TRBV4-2 ATKITTSEKLF
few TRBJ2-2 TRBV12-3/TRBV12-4 ASSLGGLTGELF
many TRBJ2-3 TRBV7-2 ASSLGLAGTTDTQY
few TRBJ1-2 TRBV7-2 ASSVAVRTVQGYT
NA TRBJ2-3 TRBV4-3 ASSRALAEKTDTQY
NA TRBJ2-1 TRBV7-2 ASSTPRGQF
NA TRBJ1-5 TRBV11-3 ASSQNLDQPQH